These T cell receptor beta chains were read from a single sample in a study of blood T cell repertoires in COVID-19. Measured with immunoSEQ multiplex PCR; TCRdb has only the in-frame clones, and not every one. The sample has some 370,000 clones, around 89% seen once; the top ten hold 0.95% to 1.5%. The sequenced sample consisted of peripheral blood. These receptors originate from a man aged 40-50 years with acute or convalescent COVID-19. Each CDR3 is given with its conserved first and last residue. A D gene is named only where the DNA matches it firmly. A row's size may be missing; if present it is once, few, many or a size class.

D: TRBD2; size: -; V: TRBV5-1; J: TRBJ2-2; CDR3: CASSLEGGADSGRWGNTGELFF; DNA: TGCGCCAGCAGCTTGGAAGGGGGCGCAGATAGCGGGAGATGGGGAAACACCGGGGAGCTGTTTTTT
D: TRBD1; size: -; V: TRBV11-2; J: TRBJ1-2; CDR3: CASSRPGQGKDGYTF; DNA: TGTGCCAGCAGCAGACCGGGACAGGGAAAGGATGGCTACACCTTC
D: TRBD2; size: -; V: TRBV27; J: TRBJ2-7; CDR3: CASSFRAGGYYEQYF; DNA: TGTGCCAGCAGTTTTAGAGCGGGAGGGTATTACGAGCAGTACTTC
D: -; size: -; V: TRBV7-9; J: TRBJ1-2; CDR3: CASSSGQANYGYTF; DNA: TGTGCCAGCAGCTCGGGACAAGCTAACTATGGCTACACCTTC
D: -; size: -; V: TRBV4-1; J: TRBJ1-2; CDR3: CASSQNLNLPFGYTF; DNA: TGCGCCAGCAGCCAAAACTTGAATCTTCCCTTCGGCTACACCTTC
D: -; size: -; V: TRBV28; J: TRBJ2-6; CDR3: CASSLGGSGANVLTF; DNA: TGTGCCAGCAGTTTAGGAGGCTCTGGGGCCAACGTCCTGACTTTC
D: TRBD2; size: -; V: TRBV5-5; J: TRBJ2-3; CDR3: CASSLLTGTSGGAGDTQYF; DNA: TGTGCCAGCAGCTTGTTAACCGGGACTAGCGGGGGGGCCGGGGATACGCAGTATTTT
D: -; size: -; V: TRBV2; J: TRBJ2-1; CDR3: CASSEYLRDGEQFF; DNA: TGTGCCAGCAGTGAATACCTCCGGGATGGTGAGCAGTTCTTC
D: -; size: -; V: TRBV19; J: TRBJ2-6; CDR3: CASSPVGANVLTF; DNA: TGTGCCAGTAGTCCAGTCGGGGCCAACGTCCTGACTTTC
D: -; size: -; V: TRBV6-6; J: TRBJ1-1; CDR3: CASSPTGNTEAFF; DNA: TGTGCCAGCAGTCCCACAGGGAACACTGAAGCTTTCTTT
D: TRBD2; size: many; V: TRBV15; J: TRBJ2-5; CDR3: CATDSERGGRETQYF; DNA: TGTGCCACGGATTCCGAGCGGGGGGGCCGAGAGACCCAGTACTTC
D: TRBD2; size: -; V: TRBV15; J: TRBJ2-7; CDR3: CATSRGVSGAYEQYF; DNA: TGTGCCACCAGCAGAGGGGTTAGCGGGGCCTACGAGCAGTACTTC
D: -; size: -; V: TRBV28; J: TRBJ1-2; CDR3: CANQNQNYGYTF; DNA: TGTGCCAACCAGAACCAGAACTATGGCTACACCTTC
D: -; size: -; V: TRBV30; J: TRBJ1-1; CDR3: CAWRWTPNTEVFF; DNA: TGTGCCTGGCGATGGACACCGAACACTGAAGTTTTCTTT
D: -; size: once; V: TRBV6-1; J: TRBJ1-2; CDR3: CASSDPRGYTF; DNA: TGTGCCAGCAGTGACCCGAGGGGCTACACCTTC
D: TRBD1; size: once; V: TRBV19; J: TRBJ1-1; CDR3: CASSGSTGGITEAFF; DNA: TGTGCCAGTAGTGGGTCGACAGGGGGTATCACTGAAGCTTTCTTT
D: -; size: -; V: TRBV12-3/TRBV12-4; J: TRBJ1-2; CDR3: CASSFGEYYGYTF; DNA: TGTGCCAGCAGTTTCGGGGAGTACTATGGCTACACCTTC
D: -; size: -; V: TRBV14; J: TRBJ2-2; CDR3: CASSQVSSFTGELFF; DNA: TGTGCCAGCAGCCAAGTATCCAGTTTCACCGGGGAGCTGTTTTTT
D: TRBD1; size: -; V: TRBV5-1; J: TRBJ1-1; CDR3: CASSLHGRGMNTEAFF; DNA: TGCGCCAGCAGCTTGCACGGCAGGGGGATGAACACTGAAGCTTTCTTT
D: TRBD1; size: -; V: TRBV5-4; J: TRBJ2-7; CDR3: CASSLQGAYEQYF; DNA: TGTGCCAGCAGCCTTCAGGGGGCCTACGAGCAGTACTTC
D: TRBD1; size: -; V: TRBV7-9; J: TRBJ2-7; CDR3: CASSYTGTAYEQYF; DNA: TGTGCCAGCAGCTACACCGGGACAGCCTACGAGCAGTACTTC
D: TRBD1; size: -; V: TRBV10-3; J: TRBJ1-5; CDR3: CAISESGGTEGNQPQHF; DNA: TGTGCCATCAGTGAGTCAGGGGGGACAGAAGGCAATCAGCCCCAGCATTTT
D: -; size: once; V: TRBV6-5; J: TRBJ2-2; CDR3: CASSYSSTGFPGELFF; DNA: TGTGCCAGCAGTTACTCTTCTACAGGGTTTCCCGGGGAGCTGTTTTTT
D: -; size: -; V: TRBV18; J: TRBJ1-2; CDR3: CASSPEGLYGYTF; DNA: TGTGCCAGCTCACCGGAGGGATTATATGGCTACACCTTC
D: TRBD2; size: -; V: TRBV5-6; J: TRBJ2-1; CDR3: CASRPGLGYNEQFF; DNA: TGTGCCAGCAGGCCGGGACTAGGCTACAATGAGCAGTTCTTC
D: -; size: -; V: TRBV2; J: TRBJ1-1; CDR3: CASSGARNTEAFF; DNA: TGTGCCAGCAGTGGAGCCAGAAACACTGAAGCTTTCTTT
D: -; size: -; V: TRBV3-1/TRBV3-2; J: TRBJ2-7; CDR3: CASSQVPAEGSYEQYF; DNA: TGTGCCAGCAGCCAAGTGCCAGCGGAGGGGTCCTACGAGCAGTACTTC
D: TRBD2; size: -; V: TRBV4-2; J: TRBJ2-3; CDR3: CASSPRWAGGSTDTQYF; DNA: TGTGCCAGCAGCCCCAGGTGGGCGGGGGGTAGCACAGATACGCAGTATTTT
D: -; size: -; V: TRBV6-5; J: TRBJ2-5; CDR3: CASQSLRVLETQYF; DNA: TGTGCCAGCCAATCCCTCAGGGTTCTCGAGACCCAGTACTTC
D: TRBD2; size: -; V: TRBV5-1; J: TRBJ2-1; CDR3: CASSLGASGDNEQFF; DNA: TGCGCCAGCAGCTTGGGTGCTAGCGGAGACAATGAGCAGTTCTTC
D: -; size: -; V: TRBV28; J: TRBJ1-5; CDR3: CASSFTRTAYSNQPQHF; DNA: TGTGCCAGCAGTTTCACCAGGACAGCTTATAGCAATCAGCCCCAGCATTTT